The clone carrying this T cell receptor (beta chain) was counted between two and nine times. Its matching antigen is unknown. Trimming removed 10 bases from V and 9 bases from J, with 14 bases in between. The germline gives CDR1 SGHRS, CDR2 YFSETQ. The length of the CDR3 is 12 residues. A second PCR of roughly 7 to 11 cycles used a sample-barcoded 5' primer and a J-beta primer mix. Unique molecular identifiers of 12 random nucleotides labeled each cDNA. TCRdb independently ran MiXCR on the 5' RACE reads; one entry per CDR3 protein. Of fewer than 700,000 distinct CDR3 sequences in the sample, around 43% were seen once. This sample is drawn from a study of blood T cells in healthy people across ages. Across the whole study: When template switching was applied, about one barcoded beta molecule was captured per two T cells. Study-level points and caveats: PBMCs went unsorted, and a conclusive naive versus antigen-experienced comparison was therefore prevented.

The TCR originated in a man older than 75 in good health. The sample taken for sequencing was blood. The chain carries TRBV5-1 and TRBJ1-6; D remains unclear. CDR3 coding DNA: TGCGCCCCCCCGAGGCCGGGTTCACCCCTCCACTTT. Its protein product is CAPPRPGSPLHF.